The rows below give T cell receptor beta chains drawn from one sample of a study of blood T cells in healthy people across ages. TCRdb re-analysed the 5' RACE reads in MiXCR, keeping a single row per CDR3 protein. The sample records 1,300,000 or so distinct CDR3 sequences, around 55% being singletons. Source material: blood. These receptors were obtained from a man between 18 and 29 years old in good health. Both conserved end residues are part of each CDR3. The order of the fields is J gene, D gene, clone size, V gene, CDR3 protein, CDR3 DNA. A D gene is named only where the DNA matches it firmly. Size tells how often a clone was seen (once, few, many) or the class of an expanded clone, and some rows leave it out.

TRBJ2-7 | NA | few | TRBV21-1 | CASRTAKQPEINEQYF | TGTGCCAGCAGGACTGCGAAACAGCCCGAGATCAACGAGCAGTACTTC
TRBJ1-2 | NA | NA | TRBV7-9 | CASSLDRTSVGTF | TGTGCCAGCAGCTTAGACCGGACGAGTGTTGGCACCTTC
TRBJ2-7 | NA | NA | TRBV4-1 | CASSQDEDLPTEQYF | TGCGCCAGCAGCCAAGATGAGGATTTACCCACCGAGCAGTACTTC
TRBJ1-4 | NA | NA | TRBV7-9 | CASSLDTRTTNEKLFF | TGTGCCAGCAGCCTGGACACGCGCACAACTAATGAAAAACTGTTTTTT
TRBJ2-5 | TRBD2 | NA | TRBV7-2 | CASSASGGETQYF | TGTGCCAGCAGCGCTAGCGGGGGAGAGACCCAGTACTTC
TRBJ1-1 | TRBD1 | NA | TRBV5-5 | CASSPTGGKVETEAFF | TGTGCCAGCAGCCCGACAGGGGGTAAGGTTGAGACTGAAGCTTTCTTT
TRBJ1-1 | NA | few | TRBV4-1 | CASSQTDTRNTEAFF | TGCGCCAGCAGCCAGACTGACACTCGGAACACTGAAGCTTTCTTT
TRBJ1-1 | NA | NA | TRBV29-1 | CSATGYTEAFF | TGCAGCGCAACAGGGTACACTGAAGCTTTCTTT
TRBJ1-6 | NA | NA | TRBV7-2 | CASTTQIGNSPLHF | TGTGCCAGCACCACCCAAATAGGGAATTCACCCCTCCACTTT
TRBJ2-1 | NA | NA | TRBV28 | CASVSVIEETQFF | TGTGCCAGCGTTTCCGTCATTGAAGAGACCCAGTTCTTC
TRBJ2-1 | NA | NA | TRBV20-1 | CSARDGERLSYNEQFF | TGCAGTGCTAGAGATGGGGAGCGTCTCTCCTACAATGAGCAGTTCTTC
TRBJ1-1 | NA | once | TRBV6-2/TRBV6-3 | CASRWAGSGTEAFF | TGTGCCAGCCGCTGGGCAGGGTCTGGCACTGAAGCTTTCTTT
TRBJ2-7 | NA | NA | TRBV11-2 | CASSLGIGVAYEQYF | TGTGCCAGCAGCTTAGGCATAGGGGTGGCCTACGAGCAGTACTTC
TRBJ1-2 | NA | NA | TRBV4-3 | CASSLNYLYGYTF | TGCGCCAGCAGCCTGAATTATCTTTATGGCTACACCTTC
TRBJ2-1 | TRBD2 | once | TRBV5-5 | CASSISGGAFNEQFF | TGTGCCAGCAGCATTAGCGGGGGGGCCTTCAATGAGCAGTTCTTC
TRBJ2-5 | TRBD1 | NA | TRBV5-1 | CASSAGQGSLEQYF | TGCGCCAGCAGCGCAGGACAGGGCAGTCTTGAGCAGTACTTC
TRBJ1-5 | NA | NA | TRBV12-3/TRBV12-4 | CASSVWENQPQHF | TGTGCCAGCAGCGTTTGGGAGAATCAGCCCCAGCATTTT
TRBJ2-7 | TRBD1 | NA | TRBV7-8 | CASSLTAEQGPLEQYF | TGTGCCAGCAGTCTTACGGCGGAACAGGGGCCCCTCGAGCAGTACTTC
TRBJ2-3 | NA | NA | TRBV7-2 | CAGSLWGGLSTDTQYF | TGTGCCGGCAGCTTGTGGGGAGGACTTAGCACAGATACGCAGTATTTT
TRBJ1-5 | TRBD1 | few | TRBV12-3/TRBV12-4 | CASSLRDRVRSNQPQHF | TGTGCCAGCAGTCTCCGGGACAGGGTACGAAGCAATCAGCCCCAGCATTTT
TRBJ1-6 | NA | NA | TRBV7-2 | CASSTESLSSSYNSPLHF | TGTGCCAGCAGCACAGAATCACTGAGTAGCTCCTATAATTCACCCCTCCACTTT
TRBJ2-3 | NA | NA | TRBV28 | CASSGDERGPSTDTQYF | TGTGCCAGCAGTGGAGACGAACGGGGGCCCTCCACAGATACGCAGTATTTT
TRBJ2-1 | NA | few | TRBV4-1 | CASSQALSEQFF | TGCGCCAGCAGCCAAGCCCTAAGTGAGCAGTTCTTC
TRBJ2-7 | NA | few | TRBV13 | CASSVRPREQYF | TGTGCCAGCAGCGTCCGACCTCGGGAGCAGTACTTC
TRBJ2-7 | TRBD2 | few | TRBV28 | CASSLYPSGGFYEQYF | TGTGCCAGCAGTTTATACCCTAGCGGGGGTTTCTACGAGCAGTACTTC
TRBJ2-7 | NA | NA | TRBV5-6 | CASSLGSAIYEQYF | TGTGCCAGCAGCTTGGGGTCAGCGATCTACGAGCAGTACTTC
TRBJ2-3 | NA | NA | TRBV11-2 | CASTLMAGSFTDTQYF | TGTGCCAGCACCCTTATGGCGGGGTCTTTTACAGATACGCAGTATTTT
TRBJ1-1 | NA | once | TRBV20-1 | CSARDYSTGTEAFF | TGCAGTGCTAGAGACTATAGCACAGGGACTGAAGCTTTCTTT
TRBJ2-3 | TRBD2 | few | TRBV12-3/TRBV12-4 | CASSFRAGEDTQYF | TGTGCCAGCAGTTTTAGGGCGGGAGAAGATACGCAGTATTTT
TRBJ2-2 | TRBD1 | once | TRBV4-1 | CASSQGPRGRAGELFF | TGCGCCAGCAGCCAAGGCCCCAGGGGGCGCGCCGGGGAGCTGTTTTTT
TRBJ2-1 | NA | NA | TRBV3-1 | CASSQDLTAFKQFF | TGTGCCAGCAGCCAAGATCTTACGGCTTTCAAGCAGTTCTTC
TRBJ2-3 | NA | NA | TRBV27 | CASSVYSPDTQYF | TGTGCCAGCAGTGTCTATAGCCCAGATACGCAGTATTTT
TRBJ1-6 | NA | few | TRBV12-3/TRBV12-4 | CASSSGPVYASPLHF | TGTGCCAGCAGTTCCGGACCGGTCTACGCTTCACCCCTCCACTTT
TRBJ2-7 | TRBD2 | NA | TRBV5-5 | CASSQDKGEGDSPRQYF | TGCGCCAGCAGCCAAGATAAAGGGGAGGGAGACAGTCCTAGGCAGTACTTC
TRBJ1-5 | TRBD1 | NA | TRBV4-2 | CASSQDPQGDSNQPQHF | TGTGCCAGCAGCCAGGATCCACAGGGGGATAGCAATCAGCCCCAGCATTTT
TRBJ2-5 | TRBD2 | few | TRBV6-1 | CATGTSGTSGEQYF | TGTGCCACCGGGACTAGCGGGACCTCTGGGGAGCAGTACTTC
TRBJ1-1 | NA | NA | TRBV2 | CASSDSAFVNTEAFF | TGTGCCAGCAGTGACAGTGCTTTTGTTAACACTGAAGCTTTCTTT
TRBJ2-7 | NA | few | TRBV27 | CASGDLGQTYEQYF | TGTGCCAGCGGCGACCTAGGACAGACCTACGAGCAGTACTTC
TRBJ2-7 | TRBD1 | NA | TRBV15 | CATSRDMDRDWKEQYF | TGTGCCACCAGCAGAGATATGGACAGGGACTGGAAAGAGCAGTACTTC
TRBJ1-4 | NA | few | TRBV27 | CASSQQWGNEKLFF | TGTGCCAGCAGCCAACAGTGGGGTAATGAAAAACTGTTTTTT
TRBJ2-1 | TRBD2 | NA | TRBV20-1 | CSVSAGLEQFF | TGCAGTGTATCAGCGGGACTTGAGCAGTTCTTC
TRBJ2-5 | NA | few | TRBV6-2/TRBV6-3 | CASSRMETQYF | TGTGCCAGCAGTAGAATGGAGACCCAGTACTTC
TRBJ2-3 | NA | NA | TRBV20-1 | CSARGIYFTDTQYF | TGCAGTGCTAGAGGCATATACTTCACAGATACGCAGTATTTT
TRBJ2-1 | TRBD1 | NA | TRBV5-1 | CASSSTGTGFPYNEQFF | TGCGCCAGCAGCAGTACCGGGACAGGTTTTCCCTACAATGAGCAGTTCTTC
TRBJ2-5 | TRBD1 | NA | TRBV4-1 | CASSQARGTGVTAQYF | TGCGCCAGCAGCCAAGCACGCGGGACAGGAGTAACGGCCCAGTACTTC
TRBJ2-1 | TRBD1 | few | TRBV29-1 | CSVEPSRQGHYNEQFF | TGCAGCGTTGAACCCTCACGACAGGGTCACTACAATGAGCAGTTCTTC
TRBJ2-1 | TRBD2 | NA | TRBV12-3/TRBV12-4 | CASSLIGGGSYNEQFF | TGTGCCAGCAGTTTAATCGGGGGGGGGTCCTACAATGAGCAGTTCTTC
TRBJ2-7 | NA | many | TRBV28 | CASSARLYEQYF | TGTGCCAGCAGTGCTAGACTCTACGAGCAGTACTTC
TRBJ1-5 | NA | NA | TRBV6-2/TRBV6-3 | CASSYWVSGSLDQPQHF | TGTGCCAGCAGTTACTGGGTCTCCGGGTCCTTGGATCAGCCCCAGCATTTT
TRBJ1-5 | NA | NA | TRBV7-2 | CASSLEGESNQLQHF | TGTGCCAGCAGCTTAGAAGGAGAGAGCAATCAGCTCCAGCATTTT
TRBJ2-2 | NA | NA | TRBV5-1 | CASSLEAGLLRELFF | TGCGCCAGCAGCTTGGAGGCGGGACTCCTCCGGGAGCTGTTTTTT
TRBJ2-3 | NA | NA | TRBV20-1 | CSARDPGVDTQYF | TGCAGTGCTAGGGACCCGGGGGTAGATACGCAGTATTTT
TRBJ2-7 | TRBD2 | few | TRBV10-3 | CATMTSGNYEQYF | TGTGCCACGATGACTAGCGGGAACTACGAGCAGTACTTC
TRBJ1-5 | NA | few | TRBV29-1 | CSVGDLGQPQHF | TGCAGCGTTGGTGATTTGGGGCAGCCCCAGCATTTT
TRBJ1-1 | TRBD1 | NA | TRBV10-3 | CAISGQGGTEAFF | TGTGCCATCAGTGGGCAGGGGGGTACTGAAGCTTTCTTT
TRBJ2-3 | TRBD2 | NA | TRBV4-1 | CASSGRTSGEDTQYF | TGCGCCAGCAGCGGGCGGACTAGCGGGGAAGATACGCAGTATTTT
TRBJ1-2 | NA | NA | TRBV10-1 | CASSENLSYGYTF | TGCGCCAGCAGTGAGAATTTGTCCTATGGCTACACCTTC